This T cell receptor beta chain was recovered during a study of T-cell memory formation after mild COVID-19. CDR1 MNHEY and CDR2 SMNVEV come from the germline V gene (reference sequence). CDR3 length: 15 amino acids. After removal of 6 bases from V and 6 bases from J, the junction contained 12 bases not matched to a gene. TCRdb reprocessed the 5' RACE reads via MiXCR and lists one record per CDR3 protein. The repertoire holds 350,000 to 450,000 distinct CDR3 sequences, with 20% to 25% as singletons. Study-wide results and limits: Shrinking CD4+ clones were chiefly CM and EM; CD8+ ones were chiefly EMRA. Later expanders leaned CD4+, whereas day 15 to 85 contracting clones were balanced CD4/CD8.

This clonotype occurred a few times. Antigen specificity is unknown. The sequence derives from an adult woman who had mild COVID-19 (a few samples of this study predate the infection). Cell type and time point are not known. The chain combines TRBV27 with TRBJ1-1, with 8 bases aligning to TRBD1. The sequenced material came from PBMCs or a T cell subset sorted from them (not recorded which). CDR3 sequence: CASSVAPGGLAEAFF. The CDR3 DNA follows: TGTGCCAGCAGCGTGGCCCCAGGGGGCTTGGCTGAAGCTTTCTTT.